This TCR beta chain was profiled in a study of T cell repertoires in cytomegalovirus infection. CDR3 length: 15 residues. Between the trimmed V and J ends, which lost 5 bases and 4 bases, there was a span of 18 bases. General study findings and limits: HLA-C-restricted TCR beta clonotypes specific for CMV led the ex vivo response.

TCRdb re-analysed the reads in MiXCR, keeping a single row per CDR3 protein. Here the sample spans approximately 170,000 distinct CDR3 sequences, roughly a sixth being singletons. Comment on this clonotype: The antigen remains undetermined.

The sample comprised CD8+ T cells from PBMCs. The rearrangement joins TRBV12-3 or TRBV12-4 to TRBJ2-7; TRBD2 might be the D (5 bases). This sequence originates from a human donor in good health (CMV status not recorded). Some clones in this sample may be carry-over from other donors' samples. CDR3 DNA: TGTGCCAGCAGTCTCCAGTACGGGGTACGATACGAGCAGTACTTC. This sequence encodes CASSLQYGVRYEQYF.